The present TCR beta chain was sequenced within a study of OX40 agonist ivuxolimab in advanced cancers. Study-level background: Ivuxolimab was a fully human IgG2 agonistic monoclonal antibody targeting the costimulatory receptor OX40 (CD134). Intravenous ivuxolimab was administered to patients every 2 weeks at six dose levels: 0.01, 0.1, 0.3, 1.5, 3 and 10 mg/kg. Of the roughly 51 patients in dose escalation, 19 had hepatocellular carcinoma, approximately 15 had melanoma, 9 had renal cell carcinoma and 9 had head and neck cancer. In the dose-escalation cohort, nearly 85% of patients were male, and the mean age was 60 years with a range of roughly 20 to 80. Patients were allowed to have had prior anti-PD-1, anti-PD-L1 or anti-CTLA-4 therapy, and around 37% of the dose-escalation patients had previously received checkpoint inhibitors. Partial responses were achieved by three dose-escalation patients, of whom one had hepatocellular carcinoma and two had cutaneous melanoma. The purpose of peripheral TCRbeta sequencing was to test whether ivuxolimab changed TCR sequence diversity and led to clonal T-cell expansion. The monotherapy dose-escalation portion (N ≈ 50 patients) of the phase I ivuxolimab trial is reported in the paper.

For sequencing of the TCRbeta CDR3 region, genomic DNA was extracted from the sorted cells. The immunoSEQ Assay was used for sequencing of TCRbeta CDR3 regions. TCRdb stores this immuneACCESS table with in-frame sequences only. Part of the clones is absent; in the studies checked, under half of the shortfall reflects unresolved V genes, and no reason is known for the rest. For this sample the table gives roughly 11,000 clones, of which approximately 86% were detected only once. Clones ranked in the top ten supply 25% to 30% of the sample. In the case of this clone: It lacks a known antigen. Qualities for individual bases were not recorded, and no much larger clone is one base off.

The paper's findings and limits, for the study overall: In the 0.1-3.0 mg/kg groups, partial responders had among the lowest normalized peripheral clonal expansion, particularly in CD8+ T cells. Clonal expansion of both CD4+ and CD8+ blood T cells was observed from baseline to week 6 at doses 0.1 to 3.0 mg/kg. Low levels of normalized T-cell clonal expansion were also seen in some patients who did not respond. After ivuxolimab, expanded clones were on average more numerous among CD8+ T cells than among CD4+ T cells. The antigen specificity of the peripheral T cells that underwent clonal expansion was not determined.

From the cysteine through the phenylalanine, the CDR3 covers 15 amino acids. The read is trimmed to its CDR3 DNA, 45 bases read in frame from base 1. CDR1 and CDR2 were assigned from the germline V gene (reference sequence) as LNHNV and YYDKDF. The germline ends are 10 bases apart after V is trimmed by 0 bases and J by 5 bases. The trial excluded patients who had a history of autoimmune disease or were on systemic immunosuppression. Peripheral blood for TCR sequencing was drawn from every dose cohort at baseline, at cycle 4 day 1 and at cycle 7 day 1. The samples were taken from a phase I, first-in-human, multicenter, open-label dose-escalation trial of ivuxolimab. The trial enrolled adults with locally advanced or metastatic head and neck squamous cell, hepatocellular, melanoma or renal cell carcinoma. Before TCR sequencing, CD4+ and CD8+ T cells were separately sorted from peripheral blood.

In this chain, TRBV15 is recombined with TRBJ1-4; the D gene is perhaps TRBD1, from 5 matching bases. The material sequenced was CD4+ or CD8+ T cells sorted from blood, taken in a trial of the OX40 agonist ivuxolimab. This sequence originates from an adult with an advanced solid tumor such as melanoma, head and neck, liver or kidney cancer. CDR3 sequence: CATSRDRTRNEKLFF. The DNA is as follows: TGTGCCACCAGCAGAGATCGGACACGGAATGAAAAACTGTTTTTT.